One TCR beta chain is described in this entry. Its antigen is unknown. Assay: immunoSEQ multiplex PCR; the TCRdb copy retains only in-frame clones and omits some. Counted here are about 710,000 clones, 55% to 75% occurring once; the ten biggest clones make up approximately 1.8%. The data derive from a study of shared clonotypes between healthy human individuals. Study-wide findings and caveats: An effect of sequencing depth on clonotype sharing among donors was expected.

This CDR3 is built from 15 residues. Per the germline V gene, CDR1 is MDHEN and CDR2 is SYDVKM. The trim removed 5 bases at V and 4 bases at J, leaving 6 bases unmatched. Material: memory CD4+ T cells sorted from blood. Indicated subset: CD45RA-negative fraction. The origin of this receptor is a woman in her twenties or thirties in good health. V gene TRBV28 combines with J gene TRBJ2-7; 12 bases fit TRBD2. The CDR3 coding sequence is TGTGCCAGCAGTCCCGGGACTAGCGGGTTGTACGAGCAGTACTTC. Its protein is CASSPGTSGLYEQYF.